What follows are 23 T cell receptor beta chains derived from one specimen sequenced in a study of shared clonotypes between healthy human individuals. Only in-frame clones appear in the TCRdb table, and some are missing; sequencing was by immunoSEQ multiplex PCR. The sample lists roughly 650,000 clones; almost 97% were seen once. Sequenced sample: naive CD4+ T cells sorted from blood. Described subset: CD45RA+ positively selected. The origin of the receptors is a woman in her 30s in good health.

The chain recombines TRBV15 with TRBJ1-5; D not certain. The CDR3 contains 13 residues. Trimming cost V 0 bases and J 7 bases, with 7 bases left between them. Germline CDR1 reads LNHNV; CDR2 reads YYDKDF (reference sequence). Written as DNA, the CDR3 is TGTGCCACCAGCAGAGATCCGAAACAGCCCCAGCATTTT. Amino acids: CATSRDPKQPQHF. The full variable domain, rest sourced from reference TRBV15 and TRBJ1-5, is DAMVIQNPRYQVTQFGKPVTLSCSQTLNHNVMYWYQQKSSQAPKLLFHYYDKDFNNEADTPDNFQSRRPNTSFCFLDIRSPGLGDTAMYLCATSRDPKQPQHFGDGTRLSIL.

The chain is built from TRBV4-1 and TRBJ2-1; 7 bases are shared with TRBD2. Germline assignment: CDR1 MGHRA and CDR2 YSYEKL. Unmatched junction bases numbered 12, after V lost 1 base and J lost 6 bases. CDR3 size: 17 residues. The CDR3 loop reads CASSQAAGRLVFNEQFF. The CDR3 nucleotides are TGCGCCAGCAGCCAAGCCGCCGGGAGGCTCGTGTTCAATGAGCAGTTCTTC.

CDR3 nucleotides: TGTGCCAGCAGTCCCGCGGAAGGTTTCTCTGGAAACACCATATATTTT. Protein sequence: CASSPAEGFSGNTIYF. The chain has TRBV6-6 and TRBJ1-3, with D unresolved. Trimming stripped 5 bases from V and 0 bases from J, with 14 bases between. CDR3 length equals 16 residues. Germline CDR1 and CDR2: MNHNY and SVGAGI (reference sequence).

V usage is TRBV7-9 and J usage is TRBJ2-7; no definite D call. The CDR3 runs to 14 residues. CDR1 and CDR2 from the germline V gene are SEHNR and FQNEAQ (reference sequence). The V gene lost 5 bases and the J gene lost 5 bases, with 16 bases spanning the gap. The CDR3 region is CASSTTDGPNEQYF. The CDR3 DNA is TGTGCCAGCAGCACCACCGACGGGCCTAACGAGCAGTACTTC.

This chain uses TRBV5-1 with TRBJ1-4; 10 bases align to TRBD1. CDR1 SGHRS and CDR2 YFSETQ come from the germline V gene. The CDR3 is 16 amino acids. With V trimmed by 2 bases and J by 10 bases, 11 bases remained unmatched. The CDR3 region has the DNA TGCGCCAGCAGCTTCAAGGCGACAGGGGGCGAGGGAAAACTGTTTTTT. It translates to CASSFKATGGEGKLFF.

A single count supports this clone. This rearrangement joins TRBV14 to TRBJ2-1, with D unresolved. Germline V gene lookup returns CDR1 SGHDN and CDR2 FVKESK. CDR3 length equals 15 residues. V lost 4 bases and J lost 10, with 20 bases in between. This CDR3 is CASSLHLNSGEEQFF. The CDR3 DNA sequence: TGTGCCAGCAGCCTACACCTAAACTCAGGCGAGGAGCAGTTCTTC.

The genes are TRBV5-1 and TRBJ2-7, with D unresolved. Germline values: CDR1 SGHRS, CDR2 YFSETQ. The ends were cut back, 1 base at V and 4 bases at J, with 6 bases in the middle. The CDR3 has 12 amino acids. CDR3 DNA: TGCGCCAGCAGCTTGTCAGGTTACGAGCAGTACTTC. Translated, it gives CASSLSGYEQYF.

As regards this clone: The sample has other DNA sequences that encode this CDR3 too. The gene calls are TRBV2 and TRBJ2-3, with D hard to call. Trimming shortened V by 6 bases and J by 6 bases, and 7 bases separated the two germline ends. Germline CDR1 and CDR2: SNHLY and FYNNEI. The CDR3 consists of 11 residues. CDR3: CASSITDTQYF. The CDR3 nucleotides are TGTGCCAGCAGCATTACCGATACGCAGTATTTT.

CDR3 sequence (DNA): TGCAGCGGCAGGGAGACCTACAATGAGCAGTTCTTC. Protein: CSGRETYNEQFF. The V call is TRBV29-1, the J call TRBJ2-1; the D gene could be TRBD1 or TRBD2 (5 bases each). Germline V CDR1 and CDR2: SQVTM, ANQGSEA. Trimming stripped 7 bases from V and 2 bases from J, with 9 bases between. This CDR3 is 12 amino acids long.

The chain employs TRBV29-1 and TRBJ2-5, with TRBD2 identical over 7 bases. Per germline, CDR1 SQVTM and CDR2 ANQGSEA. The CDR3 runs to 17 residues. The V segment lost 4 bases and the J segment 5 bases; nucleotides outside the gene matches: 19. CDR3 sequence: CSVGGWLADTRQETQYF. As DNA, the CDR3 is TGCAGCGTTGGAGGATGGCTAGCGGACACCCGACAGGAGACCCAGTACTTC. Together with reference TRBV29-1 and TRBJ2-5, the CDR3 gives the full variable domain: SAVISQKPSRDICQRGTSLTIQCQVDSQVTMMFWYRQQPGQSLTLIATANQGSEATYESGFVIDKFPISRPNLTFSTLTVSNMSPEDSSIYLCSVGGWLADTRQETQYFGPGTRLLVL.

The chain combines TRBV19 with TRBJ1-6, with 7 bases matching TRBD1. Germline assignment: CDR1 LNHDA and CDR2 SQIVND (reference sequence). The CDR3 is 13 residues long. V was pared by 3 bases and J by 9 bases, with 2 bases of the junction left unmatched. In DNA, the CDR3 is TGTGCCAGTAGTATCGACAGGGTTTCACCCCTCCACTTT. Protein product: CASSIDRVSPLHF. The full variable domain, rest sourced from reference TRBV19 and TRBJ1-6, is DGGITQSPKYLFRKEGQNVTLSCEQNLNHDAMYWYRQDPGQGLRLIYYSQIVNDFQKGDIAEGYSVSREKKESFPLTVTSAQKNPTAFYLCASSIDRVSPLHFGNGTRLTVT.

This clone was counted once. V is TRBV7-6 and J is TRBJ1-2; D uncertain. The germline CDR1 and CDR2 sequences are SGHVS and FNYEAQ. Trimming cost V 1 base and J 4 bases, with 13 bases left between them. The CDR3 totals 15 residues. CDR3 protein: CASSLVGTKSYGYTF. The CDR3 bases are TGTGCCAGCAGCTTAGTGGGCACCAAGAGCTATGGCTACACCTTC.

This chain connects TRBV15 to TRBJ2-3; possibly TRBD2 for D (5 bases). V was pared by 7 bases and J by 4 bases, with 12 bases between. CDR1 and CDR2 (germline): LNHNV, YYDKDF (reference sequence). The CDR3 has 13 amino acids. The CDR3 sequence: CATTAGGADTQYF. In DNA, the CDR3 is TGTGCCACCACGGCGGGCGGAGCAGATACGCAGTATTTT.

This chain links TRBV4-1 with TRBJ1-5; 10 nucleotides align to TRBD1. This CDR3 comprises 15 residues. J gave up 4 bases and V 5 bases, and 5 bases lay outside the gene matches. The V gene's germline CDR1 is MGHRA and CDR2 YSYEKL. The CDR3 nucleotides read TGCGCCAGCAGCTTCGGGACAGGGGAAAATCAGCCCCAGCATTTT. Amino acid sequence: CASSFGTGENQPQHF.

The chain employs TRBV7-9 and TRBJ2-3, with a tentative D call TRBD1 (5 bases). Germline-derived CDR1 and CDR2 are SEHNR and FQNEAQ (reference sequence). The V end lost 1 base, the J end lost 6 bases, and 5 bases lay between the germline ends. This CDR3 has 12 amino acids. Here the CDR3 DNA reads TGTGCCAGCAGCTTAGAGGGGGATACGCAGTATTTT. Translated: CASSLEGDTQYF.

The rearrangement joins TRBV18 to TRBJ2-1; 8 nucleotides agree with TRBD2. Losses at the gene ends were 3 bases for V and 8 bases for J; bases not matched to a gene: 3. The CDR3 sequence is 13 residues long. The germline gives CDR1 KGHSH, CDR2 LQKENI. CDR3 in DNA: TGTGCCAGCTCACCGGGACTAGTGGATGAGCAGTTCTTC. Encoded protein: CASSPGLVDEQFF.

This clone is a singleton in its sample. V gene TRBV9 combines with J gene TRBJ2-5; 7 positions agree with TRBD1. The CDR3 covers 14 residues. J lost 1 base, V lost 6 bases, and 6 bases had no gene match. CDR1 and CDR2 (germline): SGDLS, YYNGEE. The CDR3 region is CASNRQGLQETQYF. CDR3 in DNA: TGTGCCAGCAACCGACAGGGCCTCCAAGAGACCCAGTACTTC.

The rearrangement uses TRBV28 and TRBJ1-5, with a weak D call TRBD1 (5 bases). V was trimmed by 7 bases and J by 4 bases, leaving 17 bases between them. The CDR3 consists of 15 residues. The germline V gene encodes CDR1 MDHEN and CDR2 SYDVKM. CDR3 residues: CASTLGGFLNQPQHF. CDR3 coding DNA: TGTGCCAGCACCCTGGGGGGTTTTCTTAATCAGCCCCAGCATTTT.

The gene calls are TRBV25-1 and TRBJ2-2; 10 bases fit TRBD1. Germline loops: CDR1 MGHDK, CDR2 SYGVNS. V lost 5 bases, J lost 5 bases, and 5 bases stayed unmatched. CDR3 length equals 15 residues. The CDR3 DNA sequence: TGTGCCAGCAGTTCGGGACAGGGGTTTACCGGGGAGCTGTTTTTT. Translation: CASSSGQGFTGELFF.

The chain uses TRBV27 and TRBJ1-6; 8 nucleotides line up with TRBD1. The J segment lost 8 bases and the V segment lost 5 bases, leaving 11 bases of the junction unmatched. CDR1 and CDR2 (germline): MNHEY, SMNVEV (reference sequence). There are 16 residues in the CDR3. CDR3 amino acids: CASSTRTGRLDSPLHF. The CDR3, as DNA: TGTGCCAGCAGTACGAGGACAGGGAGGTTAGATTCACCCCTCCACTTT.

The chain joins TRBV10-3 to TRBJ2-7, with TRBD2 matching 10 bases. Trimming at V came to 6 bases and at J to 0 bases, leaving 5 bases not matched to a gene. Germline V gene data show CDR1 as ENHRY and CDR2 as SYGVKD. The CDR3 consists of 15 residues. CDR3 loop: CAIRRTSGGSYEQYF. The CDR3, as DNA: TGTGCCATCAGGCGGACTAGCGGAGGCTCCTACGAGCAGTACTTC.

This chain links TRBV6-6 with TRBJ2-5; 7 nucleotides match TRBD2. J was trimmed by 5 bases and V by 11 bases; bases with no gene match: 5. The CDR3 consists of 11 residues. The germline V gene encodes CDR1 MNHNY and CDR2 SVGAGI (reference sequence). For the CDR3, the DNA is TGTGCCGCCGGGCGGGGGGAGACCCAGTACTTC. This encodes CAAGRGETQYF.

V and J are TRBV30 and TRBJ2-7; D not certain. The germline gives CDR1 GTSNPN, CDR2 SVGIG (reference sequence). This CDR3 has 12 residues. V shed 0 bases and J shed 5 bases, with 8 bases lying between them. The CDR3: CAWSVQWNEQYF. The CDR3 bases are TGTGCCTGGAGTGTACAGTGGAACGAGCAGTACTTC.